This T cell receptor beta chain derives from a study of cytomegalovirus exposure and HLA in healthy donors. Turning to this clone: Its antigen is currently unknown.

Primers included in the PCR were 60 Vbeta and 13 Jbeta primers. The table came from immunoSEQ multiplex PCR; TCRdb's copy has only in-frame clones and leaves some out. Of around 200,000 clones detected, about 80% appear once; the ten largest clones hold 0.6% to 0.7%. Study-wide points: In presence/absence analyses, roughly uniform sequencing depth across donors was assumed. The only immune exposure information that was available was CMV serostatus.

The germline CDR1 and CDR2 sequences are GTSNPN and SVGIG (reference sequence). The CDR3 sequence is 16 residues long. V gave up 2 bases and J gave up 6 bases; unmatched junction bases: 10. The chain recombines TRBV30 with TRBJ1-4, with 9 positions matching TRBD1. The clonotype originates from a boy aged 5-17 years in good health and CMV-seronegative. What was sequenced was PBMCs. The CDR3 loop reads CAWSSGYRGLDEKLFF. CDR3 DNA sequence: TGTGCCTGGAGTTCTGGATACAGGGGGCTCGATGAAAAACTGTTTTTT.